This TCR beta chain was found in a study of blood T cell repertoires in COVID-19. About the research overall: Some COVID-19 samples were acute and others convalescent; all came from the United States, Italy and Spain. PBMCs, B-cell-depleted T cells, or T cells were the source of the cDNA or gDNA that made up the material.

The CDR3 extends over 15 amino acids. Germline assignment: CDR1 SGHTA and CDR2 FQGNSA. The V segment lost 5 bases and the J segment 5 bases; nucleotides outside the gene matches: 10. The assay was immunoSEQ multiplex PCR, and TCRdb's table has in-frame clones only and misses some. Here the sample spans roughly 120,000 clones, 65% to 90% being singletons. The clonotype was recovered from a woman aged 55-70 years with acute or convalescent COVID-19. The sample consisted of peripheral blood. This sequence joins TRBV7-2 and TRBJ1-2, with TRBD1 identical over 8 bases. The CDR3 coding sequence is TGTGCCAGCAGCCCCCCCGACAGGGGCAAATATGGCTACACCTTC. Protein: CASSPPDRGKYGYTF.